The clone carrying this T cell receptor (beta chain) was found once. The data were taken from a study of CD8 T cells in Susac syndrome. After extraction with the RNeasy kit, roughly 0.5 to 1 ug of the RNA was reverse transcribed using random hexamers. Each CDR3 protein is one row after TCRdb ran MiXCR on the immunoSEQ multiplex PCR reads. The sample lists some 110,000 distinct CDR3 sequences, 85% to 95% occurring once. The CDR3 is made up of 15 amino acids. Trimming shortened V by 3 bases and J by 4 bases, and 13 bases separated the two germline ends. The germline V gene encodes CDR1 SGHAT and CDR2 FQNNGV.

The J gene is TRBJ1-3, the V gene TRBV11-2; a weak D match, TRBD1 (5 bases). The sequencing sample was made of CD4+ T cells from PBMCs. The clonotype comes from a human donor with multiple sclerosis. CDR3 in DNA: TGTGCCAGCAGCTTGGTTCCAGGGAGGGGAAACACCATATATTTT. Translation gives CASSLVPGRGNTIYF.